The 26 T cell receptor beta chains presented below share a single source sample, sequenced in a study of CD8 T cells in ankylosing spondylitis. Using its own MiXCR run on the 5' RACE reads, TCRdb lists one record per CDR3 protein. The sample shows about 150,000 distinct CDR3 sequences, more than 40% of them seen only once. Sample: synovial fluid, either unsorted or a sorted T cell fraction (not recorded which). These receptors were taken from a male donor with ankylosing spondylitis.

This clonotype was counted a few times. This sequence joins TRBV4-3 and TRBJ2-5; D is uncertain. The germline V and J ends were trimmed by 1 base and 4 bases, with 4 bases remaining between them. This CDR3 contains 12 residues. Germline V gene sequence: CDR1 LGHNA, CDR2 YSLEER. CDR3 sequence (DNA): TGCGCCAGCAGCCAAGTTCCAGAGACCCAGTACTTC. This translates into CASSQVPETQYF.

This clonotype was recorded many times. This rearrangement joins TRBV5-1 to TRBJ2-1; D is possibly TRBD2 (6 bases). Germline lookup yields CDR1 SGHRS and CDR2 YFSETQ. This CDR3 spans 13 amino acids. The V end was cut by 5 bases, the J end by 6 bases, with 12 bases between. Here the CDR3 DNA reads TGCGCCAGCAGAGTGGGAGCGGGCAATGAGCAGTTCTTC. Amino acid sequence: CASRVGAGNEQFF.

This clonotype was observed a handful of times. The V call is TRBV13, the J call TRBJ2-7, with 14 bases matching TRBD2. CDR3 length: 15 amino acids. Per the germline V gene, CDR1 is PRHDT and CDR2 is FYEKMQ (reference sequence). J gave up 7 bases and V 4 bases, and 6 bases lay outside the gene matches. CDR3 coding DNA: TGTGCCAGCAGCTCCGGACTAGCGGGAGGCGGTGAGCAGTACTTC. Translating gives CASSSGLAGGGEQYF.

The chain carries TRBV5-1 and TRBJ2-1; 7 bases align to TRBD2. Germline V gene lookup returns CDR1 SGHRS and CDR2 YFSETQ. The CDR3 covers 16 residues. With 0 bases clipped from V and 0 bases from J, the junction kept 3 bases outside the gene matches. DNA of the CDR3: TGCGCCAGCAGCTTGGCTAGCGGATTCTCCTACAATGAGCAGTTCTTC. This encodes CASSLASGFSYNEQFF. Filled out from reference TRBV5-1 and TRBJ2-1, the complete variable domain reads KAGVTQTPRYLIKTRGQQVTLSCSPISGHRSVSWYQQTPGQGLQFLFEYFSETQRNKGNFPGRFSGRQFSNSRSEMNVSTLELGDSALYLCASSLASGFSYNEQFFGPGTRLTVL.

The chain uses TRBV18 and TRBJ2-1; perhaps D is TRBD1 or TRBD2 (5 bases each). The CDR3 runs 16 residues. Germline CDR1 KGHSH, CDR2 LQKENI. Deletions cut 6 bases from V and 4 bases from J, with 19 bases between. The CDR3 region is CASSGTITSFYNEQFF. In DNA, the CDR3 is TGTGCCAGCTCTGGGACCATCACTTCCTTTTACAATGAGCAGTTCTTC.

The rearrangement joins TRBV5-6 to TRBJ2-3; 9 positions match TRBD2. Germline trimming cut 3 bases from V and 4 bases from J; bases unmatched to any gene: 9. The germline CDR1 and CDR2 sequences are SGHDT and YYEEEE. The CDR3 has 16 amino acids. CDR3 amino acids: CASSSSLAGVADTQYF. Here the CDR3 DNA reads TGTGCCAGCAGCTCCTCGTTAGCGGGAGTCGCAGATACGCAGTATTTT.

This clonotype occurred a few times. V gene TRBV4-1 combines with J gene TRBJ2-2, with D possibly TRBD2 on 6 matching bases. CDR3 length: 15 residues. The V end lost 4 bases, the J end lost 1 base, and 10 bases lay between the germline ends. Germline V lookup: CDR1 MGHRA, CDR2 YSYEKL. CDR3 residues: CASSRLVLNTGELFF. DNA of the CDR3: TGCGCCAGCAGCCGACTAGTCCTGAACACCGGGGAGCTGTTTTTT.

The V and J genes are TRBV5-1 and TRBJ1-1; 8 nucleotides line up with TRBD1. Germline loops: CDR1 SGHRS, CDR2 YFSETQ. The CDR3 has 18 residues. Trimming removed 2 bases from V and 0 bases from J; junction bases left unmatched: 12. The CDR3 sequence: CASSFAGQGGNLNTEAFF. The CDR3 bases are TGCGCCAGCAGCTTCGCTGGACAGGGAGGTAATCTGAACACTGAAGCTTTCTTT.

This clonotype appeared a few times. The V and J genes are TRBV28 and TRBJ1-3; D unclear. Germline CDR1 and CDR2: MDHEN and SYDVKM. The CDR3 totals 16 residues. V shed 1 base and J shed 2 bases, with 12 bases lying between them. The CDR3 sequence: CASSLFPLYTGNTIYF. In DNA, the CDR3 is TGTGCCAGCAGTTTATTTCCTCTATACACTGGAAACACCATATATTTT.

With regard to this clonotype: The conserved closing phenylalanine or tryptophan is absent in this CDR3, likely reflecting a read error. It is unclear where the CDR3 begins or ends on the DNA, so no DNA is shown, and the CDR3 is as TCRdb lists it. The chain carries TRBV21-1 and TRBJ2-1. TRBV21-1 is recorded as a pseudogene. The CDR3 spans 8 residues, counting both ends. This chain's CDR3 is CASSKALR.

This clonotype was counted only a few times. The rearrangement joins TRBV28 to TRBJ2-1, with 11 positions matching TRBD2. The trim removed 4 bases at V and 9 bases at J, leaving 8 bases unmatched. Germline V gene data show CDR1 as MDHEN and CDR2 as SYDVKM. The CDR3 totals 15 residues. This CDR3 reads CASSSLAGVGCEQFF. Written as DNA, the CDR3 is TGTGCCAGCAGTTCACTAGCGGGAGTTGGTTGTGAGCAGTTCTTC. Based on the CDR3 plus reference TRBV28 and TRBJ2-1, the full variable domain is DVKVTQSSRYLVKRTGEKVFLECVQDMDHENMFWYRQDPGLGLRLIYFSYDVKMKEKGDIPEGYSVSREKKERFSLILESASTNQTSMYLCASSSLAGVGCEQFFGPGTRLTVL.

The V and J genes are TRBV5-5 and TRBJ1-2, with D hard to call. V was cut by 4 bases and J by 4 bases, with 14 bases left in between. The germline V gene encodes CDR1 SGHKS and CDR2 YYEKEE (reference sequence). There are 14 residues in the CDR3. CDR3 protein: CASSPRRWTYGYTF. The CDR3 DNA reads TGTGCCAGCAGCCCCCGGAGGTGGACCTATGGCTACACCTTC.

The sample holds a few counts of this clonotype. The chain combines TRBV20-1 with TRBJ2-1, with a tentative D call TRBD1 (5 bases). CDR1 DFQATT and CDR2 SNEGSKA come from the germline V gene (reference sequence). Trimming left V 7 bases short and J 0 bases short, with 16 bases between. The CDR3 is 15 residues long. In DNA form, the CDR3 reads TGCAGTGTCAGGGCAGGGCGAATCTCCTACAATGAGCAGTTCTTC. This gives the protein CSVRAGRISYNEQFF.

The gene calls are TRBV7-2 and TRBJ2-7; possibly TRBD2 for D (6 bases). The CDR3 sequence is 15 residues long. Trimming left V 1 base short and J 9 bases short, with 19 bases between. The germline gives CDR1 SGHTA, CDR2 FQGNSA. The chain's CDR3 is CASSLDTRLRDWQYF. The CDR3 region has the DNA TGTGCCAGCAGCTTAGATACACGACTGAGGGACTGGCAGTACTTC.

In DNA form, the CDR3 reads TGTGCCAGCAGTTACTCGGTCGAGAGCAATCAGCCCCAGCATTTT. Amino acids: CASSYSVESNQPQHF. This chain joins TRBV6-2 or TRBV6-3 and TRBJ1-5; the D is unclear. Germline assignment: CDR1 MNHEY and CDR2 SVGEGT. The CDR3 is made up of 15 amino acids. Trimming removed 0 bases from V and 1 base from J, with 7 bases in between.

This clonotype was counted only a few times. The chain recombines TRBV28 with TRBJ2-4, with unresolved D. This CDR3 has 13 amino acids. The germline V gene encodes CDR1 MDHEN and CDR2 SYDVKM. The V end lost 5 bases, the J end lost 5 bases, and 10 bases lay between the germline ends. The CDR3 DNA sequence: TGTGCCAGCAGTCTGGTTTCCCAAAACATTCAGTACTTC. Amino acids: CASSLVSQNIQYF.

V usage is TRBV9 and J usage is TRBJ1-2, with unresolved D. The CDR3 contains 14 residues. Trimming removed 3 bases from V and 0 bases from J, with 9 bases in between. The germline gives CDR1 SGDLS, CDR2 YYNGEE. The CDR3 bases are TGTGCCAGCAGCGCAAGGATAGCTAACTATGGCTACACCTTC. This sequence encodes CASSARIANYGYTF.

This clonotype was observed at least ten times. The V gene is TRBV6-2 or TRBV6-3, the J gene TRBJ2-1; 8 bases line up with TRBD2. J was trimmed by 0 bases and V by 5 bases; bases with no gene match: 0. Germline V gene data show CDR1 as MNHEY and CDR2 as SVGEGT. The CDR3 sequence is 14 residues long. The CDR3 DNA is TGTGCCAGCAGTAGCGGGAGCTCCTACAATGAGCAGTTCTTC. This codes for CASSSGSSYNEQFF.

V and J are TRBV18 and TRBJ1-4; tentatively, D is TRBD1 (6 bases). The germline gives CDR1 KGHSH, CDR2 LQKENI. Between the trimmed V and J ends, which lost 1 base and 1 base, there was a span of 13 bases. The CDR3 loop spans 17 amino acids. CDR3 region: CASSPRLGARTNEKLFF. For the CDR3, the DNA is TGTGCCAGCTCACCACGGTTGGGGGCGCGAACTAATGAAAAACTGTTTTTT.

J is TRBJ2-7 and V is TRBV6-1; D remains ambiguous. This CDR3 comprises 15 residues. V shed 6 bases and J shed 0 bases, with 15 bases lying between them. In germline, CDR1 is MNHNS, CDR2 SASEGT. The CDR3 reads CASRTRSDSSYEQYF. CDR3 DNA sequence: TGTGCCAGCAGGACGAGGTCAGACTCCTCCTACGAGCAGTACTTC.

A few counts support this clonotype. This rearrangement joins TRBV12-3 or TRBV12-4 to TRBJ2-3; D not resolved. Trimming shortened V by 5 bases and J by 2 bases, and 20 bases separated the two germline ends. The CDR3 has 17 residues. In DNA, the CDR3 is TGTGCCAGCAGTCCCACTGGACGGAGCATAACCACAGATACGCAGTATTTT. It specifies CASSPTGRSITTDTQYF.

The rearrangement uses TRBV4-3 and TRBJ2-1, with 13 bases fitting TRBD2. CDR3 length equals 14 residues. V lost 4 bases and J lost 15; bases outside the gene matches: 9. The germline V gene encodes CDR1 LGHNA and CDR2 YSLEER. CDR3: CASSPWTSGGPGFF. DNA for the CDR3: TGCGCCAGCAGCCCCTGGACTAGCGGGGGACCCGGGTTCTTC.

The chain has TRBV6-5 and TRBJ2-1; TRBD2 aligns across 14 bases. V trimming: 2 bases; J trimming: 8 bases; junction bases outside the gene matches: 2. Germline V gene sequence: CDR1 MNHEY, CDR2 SVGAGI. CDR3 size: 15 residues. CDR3: CASSYGTSGSHEQFF. The CDR3 DNA reads as TGTGCCAGCAGTTACGGGACTAGCGGGAGTCATGAGCAGTTCTTC.

This clonotype has just a few counts. V and J are TRBV20-1 and TRBJ1-1; no definite D call. The germline V and J ends were trimmed by 1 base and 3 bases, with 12 bases remaining between them. The CDR3 has 14 residues. Germline-derived CDR1 and CDR2 are DFQATT and SNEGSKA (reference sequence). The DNA for the CDR3 is TGCAGTGCTAGAGTAGGAGGGCGGGACACTGAAGCTTTCTTT. Its translation: CSARVGGRDTEAFF.

The V and J genes are TRBV6-2 or TRBV6-3 and TRBJ2-1; tentatively, D is TRBD2 (5 bases). This CDR3 is 14 amino acids long. CDR1 MNHEY and CDR2 SVGEGT come from the germline V gene. V lost 4 bases to trimming and J lost 8 bases, with 15 bases between them. CDR3 bases: TGTGCCAGCAGTTCCGCTAGCTCTATCGATGAGCAGTTCTTC. This encodes CASSSASSIDEQFF.

Worth noting for this clonotype: The germline gene is not matched at one end of the junction; a read error may be the cause. The chain uses TRBV3-1 and TRBJ2-7; 7 bases map to TRBD1. There are 17 residues in the CDR3. Germline CDR1 LGHDT, CDR2 YNNKEL (reference sequence). CDR3 in amino acids: CACSQLGQDEPYTEQYF. The CDR3 nucleotides read TGTGCCTGCAGCCAACTCGGACAGGACGAGCCATATACCGAGCAGTACTTC.